The clone carrying this T cell receptor beta chain has just a few counts. The CDR3 sequence is 15 residues long. Germline trimming cut 3 bases from V and 1 base from J; bases unmatched to any gene: 4. The source of the sample is a study of CD8 T cells in Susac syndrome. Study at large: Blood was drawn from patients with Susac syndrome. At that point, they were therapy-naive, on corticosteroids, or on intravenous immunoglobulin alone.

Reverse transcription used about 0.45 to 1 ug RNA and random hexamers. immunoSEQ multiplex PCR amplified TCR beta CDR3 across 54 Vbeta, 13 Jbeta. MiXCR, applied by TCRdb to the immunoSEQ multiplex PCR reads, yields one record per CDR3 protein. The table includes about 190,000 distinct CDR3 sequences, nearly 97% detected once. Sequencing of TCR beta covered CD8+ and CD4+ T cells obtained from blood. The source of this sequence is a human donor with Susac syndrome. J is TRBJ2-5 and V is TRBV12-3 or TRBV12-4; 8 nucleotides line up with TRBD2. The sequenced sample was CD4+ T cells from PBMCs. CDR3 loop: CASSFVAGGQETQYF. Written as DNA, the CDR3 is TGTGCCAGCAGTTTTGTGGCGGGGGGCCAAGAGACCCAGTACTTC.